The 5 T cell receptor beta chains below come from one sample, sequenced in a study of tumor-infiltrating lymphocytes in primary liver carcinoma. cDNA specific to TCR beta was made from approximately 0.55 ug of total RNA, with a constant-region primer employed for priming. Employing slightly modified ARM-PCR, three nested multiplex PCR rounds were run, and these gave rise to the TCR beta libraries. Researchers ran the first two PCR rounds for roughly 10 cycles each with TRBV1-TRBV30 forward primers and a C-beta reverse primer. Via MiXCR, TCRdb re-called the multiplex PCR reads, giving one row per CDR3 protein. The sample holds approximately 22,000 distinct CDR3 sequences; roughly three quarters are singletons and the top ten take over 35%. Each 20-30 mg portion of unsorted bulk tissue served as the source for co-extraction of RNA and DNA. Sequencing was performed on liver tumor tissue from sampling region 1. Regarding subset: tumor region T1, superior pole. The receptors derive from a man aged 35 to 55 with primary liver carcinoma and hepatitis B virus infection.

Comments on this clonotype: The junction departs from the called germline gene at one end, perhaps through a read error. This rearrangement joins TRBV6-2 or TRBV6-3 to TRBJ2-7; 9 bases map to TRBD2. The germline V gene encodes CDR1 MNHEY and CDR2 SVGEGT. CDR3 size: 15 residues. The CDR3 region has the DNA TGTGCCGGCAGTTACGGGCTAGCGGGATCCTACGAGCAGTACTTC. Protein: CAGSYGLAGSYEQYF.

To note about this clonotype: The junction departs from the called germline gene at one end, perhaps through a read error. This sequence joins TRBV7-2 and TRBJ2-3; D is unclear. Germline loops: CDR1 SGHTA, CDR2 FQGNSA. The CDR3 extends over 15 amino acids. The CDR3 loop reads CASSLVGFRTDTQYF. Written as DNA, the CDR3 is TGTGCCAGCAGCTTAGTGGGGTTTCGCACAGATACACAGTATTTC.

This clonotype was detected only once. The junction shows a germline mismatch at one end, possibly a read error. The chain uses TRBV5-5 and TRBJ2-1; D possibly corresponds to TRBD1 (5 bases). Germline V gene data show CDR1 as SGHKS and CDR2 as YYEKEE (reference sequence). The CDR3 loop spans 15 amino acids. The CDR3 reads CVSNPGQGSYNEQFF. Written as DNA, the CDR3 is TGTGTCAGCAACCCTGGGCAGGGTTCTTACAATGAGCAGTTCTTC.

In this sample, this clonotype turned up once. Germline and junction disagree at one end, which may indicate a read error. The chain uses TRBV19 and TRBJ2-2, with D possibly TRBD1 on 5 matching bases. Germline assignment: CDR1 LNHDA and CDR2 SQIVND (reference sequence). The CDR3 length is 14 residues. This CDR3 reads CASSTTPGSGELFF. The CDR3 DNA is TGTGCTAGTAGTACTACTCCAGGGTCCGGGGAGCTGTTTTTT.

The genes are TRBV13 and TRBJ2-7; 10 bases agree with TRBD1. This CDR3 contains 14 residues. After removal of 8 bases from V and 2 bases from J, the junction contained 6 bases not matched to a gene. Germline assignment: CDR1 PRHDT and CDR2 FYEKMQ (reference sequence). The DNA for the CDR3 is TGTGCCAGCGGCTCTGACAGGGGGCCCTACGAGCAGTACTTC. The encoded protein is CASGSDRGPYEQYF.